The clone carrying this T cell receptor beta chain showed up just once. This sample was taken from a study of T-cell reconstitution after alpha-beta-depleted transplantation in children. Preparation of the TCRbeta library involved a method that used unique molecular identifiers. TCRdb fed the PCR reads into MiXCR, producing one record per CDR3 protein. Of 450,000 to 500,000 distinct CDR3 sequences listed, around 12% were seen once; the top ten hold under 7%. Germline V gene sequence: CDR1 SGHNT, CDR2 YENEEA. Trimming pared 0 bases from V and 4 bases from J, leaving 3 bases between. The CDR3 totals 12 residues.

This TCR derives from a human donor who donated a stem cell graft to a child with combined immunodeficiency. The rearrangement links TRBV11-3 to TRBJ1-1, with D hard to call. Sequences were derived from PBMCs from the stem cell graft donor, sampled from the stem cell graft. Here the CDR3 reads CASSLESTEAFF. CDR3 sequence (DNA): TGTGCCAGCAGCTTAGAATCCACTGAAGCTTTCTTT.